These T cell receptor beta chains were read from a single sample in a study of T cell clones after liver transplantation. TCRdb keeps only in-frame clones here, not all; method: immunoSEQ multiplex PCR. This table holds some 120,000 clones, approximately 90% found once. The specimen was CD4+ T cells from blood, collected 12 months after liver transplant. Every receptor here comes from a human patient who received a liver transplant. Some of these T cells may belong to the graft donor. Both conserved end residues are part of each CDR3. The size field is filled for only some rows; it gives once, few, many or a size class.

V,size,CDR3
TRBV19,.,CASSISRGETQYF
TRBV6-6,once,CASSWTRDSNIQYF
TRBV10-3,.,CAISEAEETQYF
TRBV10-3,.,CAISGQGADTGELFF
TRBV19,once,CASSILTSGTYNEQFF
TRBV6-5,.,CASRTPGLAYEQYF
TRBV5-4,.,CASSLEGPNTEAFF
TRBV27,.,CASSSQGAHGYTF
TRBV5-1,.,CASSISGSLETQYF
TRBV27,.,CASSAWGLAGGGYEQYF
TRBV12-1,.,CASSFGFRNPYEQYF
TRBV5-4,.,CASSSAYKGSTDTQYF
TRBV4-2,once,CASSPNVLGGNTIYF
TRBV6-5,.,CASGSEASGNTIYF
TRBV28,.,CASSLRTSGANSYEQYF
TRBV4-3,.,CASSLRGSASGELFF
TRBV7-2,.,CASSTQSSYEQYF
TRBV5-6,.,CASSLWDTEAFF
TRBV30,once,CAWNPTEEYGYTF
TRBV28,.,CASSSPPGGLGEQYF
TRBV20-1,.,CSAREVEKLFF
TRBV27,.,CASSLLDRNTEAFF
TRBV9,.,CASSVLPGDSGANVLTF
TRBV2,.,CAVDRGQTQYF
TRBV9,.,CASSAGGGRSTDTQYF
TRBV5-4,.,CASSSGTGTNYGYTF
TRBV25-1,.,CASSASAGTGGFYEQYF
TRBV5-1,.,CASSLWTSGGKNIQYF
TRBV6-5,.,CASSYQDRGRSGEQYF
TRBV21-1,.,CASSNRTANYGYTF
TRBV15,once,CATNTGNSEETQYF
TRBV5-1,.,CASSLGIDRVNIQYF
TRBV11-1,.,CASSLDPVYGYTF
TRBV6-4,.,CASSDRGDAGYTF
TRBV6-5,.,CASSYSRGKGNTIYF
TRBV11-3,.,CASSPRLAGIQETQYF
TRBV11-2,.,CASSGWDRRDEQYF
TRBV7-8,.,CASSLGGTGIYEQYF
TRBV5-1,.,CASSLTGNGNTIYF
TRBV19,.,CASTPSGISDTQYF
TRBV5-1,.,CASSRGTSGRGYNEQFF
TRBV5-6,once,CASSSTREKYEQYF
TRBV18,.,CASSPTGRSEQYF
TRBV7-5,.,CVRVDRYSYEQYF
TRBV28,.,CASREGGQPQHF
TRBV5-8,.,CASSKLESTDTQYF
TRBV30,.,CAWNGTPRGPNTEAFF
TRBV29-1,.,CSVGRDATYEQYF
TRBV28,few,CASRSSTGTFF
TRBV7-3,.,CASGAGGVHEQYF
TRBV30,.,CAWSRGGDTEAFF
TRBV5-4,.,CASSLAGPNTGELFF
TRBV28,once,CATLAGGPETQYF
TRBV10-2,.,CASRAVSYEQYF
TRBV6-5,.,CASSYIRGETQYF
TRBV11-3,.,CASSRIRGGGTYNEQFF
TRBV28,.,CASRTTGESPHGYTF
TRBV4-2,.,CASSQDAAGPSSYEQYF
TRBV7-2,.,CASSLSGQGGQPQHF
TRBV10-2,.,CASGGQGNQPQHF